This T cell receptor beta chain originates from a study of low-dose radiotherapy and immunotherapy resistance in tumors (dated by TCRdb to 2021 to 2024). Regarding the research as a whole: Patients in Cohort 1 were given 0.5 Gy per fraction every 2 weeks, and the prescribed total PTV dose was 6.5 Gy. For Cohort 2, the dose was 1 Gy per fraction given every two weeks, adding up to 13 Gy in total across 26 weeks. Patients were given nivolumab as a 240 mg flat dose every two weeks and ipilimumab at 1 mg/kg every six weeks, with both drugs delivered intravenously. Cyclophosphamide 200 mg/m2 was administered intravenously every two weeks, one day before each radiation and immunotherapy administration. Starting on cycle 1 day 1, patients took 300 mg of aspirin by mouth once a day for four cycles. The trial did not randomize participants into treatment groups. Eight patients were included in the translational analysis: three from the first dose cohort and the first five from the second dose cohort.

CDR1 and CDR2 are read off the germline V gene (reference sequence) as MNHEY and SMNVEV. Unmatched junction bases come to 2, with V trimmed by 3 bases and J by 3 bases. The CDR3 spans 16 residues, from the cysteine through the phenylalanine. The read is trimmed to its CDR3 DNA, 48 bases read in frame from base 1. Instrument on record: Illumina HiSeq 2500. First-strand cDNA was synthesized using Superscript III and a set of TRAV- and TRBV-specific primers, so that both TCRalpha and TCRbeta chains were covered. A roughly 19-cycle PCR with Phusion amplified the TCRs, pairing a constant-region primer with the adapter that was attached to the V primers. The MessageAmp II aRNA Amplification Kit was used to amplify the isolated mRNA, with in vitro transcription run for 15 to 20 hours at 37 degrees C. The Dynabeads mRNA DIRECT Purification Kit was used to isolate the mRNA for TCR sequencing. Indexed Illumina adapters were added in a second Phusion PCR of 25 cycles, after which AMPure XP beads were used to purify the products. On the study's bioinformatics: Custom Perl scripts were used to pool TCR sequences that encoded the same protein, to remove out-of-frame sequences, and to calculate the abundance of each clonotype. TCR sequences supported by only a single read were excluded from analysis. Among the metrics used to describe the repertoires were Shannon entropy, Gini index, clonality, richness, and the frequency of TCRs shared between repertoires. Through fastp at Q25 and MiXCR, TCRdb rebuilt clones from the public reads, retaining in-frame beta chains. Rows with one shared CDR3 protein collapse into an entry with the most common genes and DNA. The V and J calls were not made by the authors but by TCRdb's processing. This sample lists tens of thousands of distinct CDR3 sequences; roughly a sixth were detected once. 2.5% to 3% of the sample comes from the top ten.

This clonotype was detected a few times. What antigen it recognizes has not been identified. One base away there is no much larger clone; base qualities are not given. What this sample's time point label stands for: before trial treatment. Donors were enrolled in RACIN, a single-arm phase I dose-escalation trial combining nivolumab, ipilimumab, aspirin, low-dose cyclophosphamide and low-dose radiotherapy. Eligible patients had advanced, TIL-negative solid tumors. Sequenced material: PBMCs, taken before treatment. The TCR was taken from a male donor with prostate cancer. The V and J genes are TRBV27 and TRBJ2-3; the junction holds 14 bases that match TRBD2. The DNA sequence is as follows: TGTGCCAGCAGTTTTCGGACTAGCGGGGGGACAGATACGCAGTATTTT. Its amino acids are CASSFRTSGGTDTQYF.